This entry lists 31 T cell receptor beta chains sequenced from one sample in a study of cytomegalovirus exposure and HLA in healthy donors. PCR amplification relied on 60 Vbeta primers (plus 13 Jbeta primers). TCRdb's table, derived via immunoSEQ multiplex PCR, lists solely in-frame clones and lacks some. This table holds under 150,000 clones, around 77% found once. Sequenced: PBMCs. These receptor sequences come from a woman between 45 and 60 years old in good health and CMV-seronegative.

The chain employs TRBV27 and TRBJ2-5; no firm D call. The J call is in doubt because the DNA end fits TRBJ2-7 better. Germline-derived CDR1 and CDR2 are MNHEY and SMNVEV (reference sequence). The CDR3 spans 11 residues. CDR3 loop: CASSRGYEQYF. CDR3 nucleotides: TGTGCCAGCAGTCGCGGCTACGAGCAGTACTTC.

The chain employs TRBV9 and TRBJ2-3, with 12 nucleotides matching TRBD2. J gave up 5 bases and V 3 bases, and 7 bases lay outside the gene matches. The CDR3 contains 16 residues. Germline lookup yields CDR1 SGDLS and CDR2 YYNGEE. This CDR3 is CASSARLAGVGDTQYF. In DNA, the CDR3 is TGTGCCAGCAGCGCCCGACTAGCGGGAGTTGGAGATACGCAGTATTTT.

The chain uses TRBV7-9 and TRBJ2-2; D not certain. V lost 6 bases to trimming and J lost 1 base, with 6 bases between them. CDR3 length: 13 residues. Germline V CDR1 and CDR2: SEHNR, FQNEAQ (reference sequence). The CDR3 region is CASRIENTGELFF. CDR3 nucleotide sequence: TGTGCCAGCAGGATAGAGAACACCGGGGAGCTGTTTTTT.

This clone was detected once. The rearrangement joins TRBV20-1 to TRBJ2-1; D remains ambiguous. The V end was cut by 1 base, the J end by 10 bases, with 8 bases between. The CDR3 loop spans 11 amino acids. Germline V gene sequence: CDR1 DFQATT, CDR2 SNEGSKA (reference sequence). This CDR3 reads CSARVLTEQFF. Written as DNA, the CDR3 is TGCAGTGCTAGAGTGCTGACAGAGCAGTTCTTC.

CDR3 in amino acids: CASSLMGQGNQPQHF. CDR3 nucleotides: TGTGCCAGCAGTTTAATGGGACAGGGCAATCAGCCCCAGCATTTT. The chain recombines TRBV28 with TRBJ1-5, with 8 bases fitting TRBD1. Germline V gene data show CDR1 as MDHEN and CDR2 as SYDVKM. This CDR3 comprises 15 residues. The trim removed 2 bases at V and 2 bases at J, leaving 2 bases unmatched.

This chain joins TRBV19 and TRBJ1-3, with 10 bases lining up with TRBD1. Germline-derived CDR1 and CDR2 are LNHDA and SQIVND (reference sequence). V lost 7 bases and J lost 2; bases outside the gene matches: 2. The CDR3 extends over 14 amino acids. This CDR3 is CASMDRGAGNTIYF. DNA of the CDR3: TGTGCCAGTATGGACAGGGGGGCTGGAAACACCATATATTTT. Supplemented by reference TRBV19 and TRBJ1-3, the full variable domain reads DGGITQSPKYLFRKEGQNVTLSCEQNLNHDAMYWYRQDPGQGLRLIYYSQIVNDFQKGDIAEGYSVSREKKESFPLTVTSAQKNPTAFYLCASMDRGAGNTIYFGEGSWLTVV.

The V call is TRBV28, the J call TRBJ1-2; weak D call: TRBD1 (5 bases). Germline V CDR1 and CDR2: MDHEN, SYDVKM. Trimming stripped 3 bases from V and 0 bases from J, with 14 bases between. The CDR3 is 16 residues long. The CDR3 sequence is CASSLRGQGPNYGYTF. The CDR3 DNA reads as TGTGCCAGCAGTTTGCGAGGCCAGGGCCCTAACTATGGCTACACCTTC.

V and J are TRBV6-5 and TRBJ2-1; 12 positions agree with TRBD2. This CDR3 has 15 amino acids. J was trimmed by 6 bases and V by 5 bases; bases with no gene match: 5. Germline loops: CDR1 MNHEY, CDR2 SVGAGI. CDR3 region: CASSKLAGGRNEQFF. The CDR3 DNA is TGTGCCAGCAGTAAACTAGCGGGAGGTCGCAATGAGCAGTTCTTC.

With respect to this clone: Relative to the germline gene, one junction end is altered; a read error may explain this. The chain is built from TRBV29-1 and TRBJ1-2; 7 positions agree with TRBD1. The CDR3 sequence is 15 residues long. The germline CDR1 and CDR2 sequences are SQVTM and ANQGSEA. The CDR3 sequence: CSVDLTGIVNYGYPF. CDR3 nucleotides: TGCAGCGTTGATCTGACAGGGATTGTAAACTATGGCTACCCCTTC.

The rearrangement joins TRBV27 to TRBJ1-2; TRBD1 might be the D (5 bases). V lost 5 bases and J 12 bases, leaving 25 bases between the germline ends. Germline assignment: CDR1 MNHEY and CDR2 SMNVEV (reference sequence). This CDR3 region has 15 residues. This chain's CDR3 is CASSAHRSSGVVDTF. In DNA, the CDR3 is TGTGCCAGCAGTGCCCACAGGTCCTCAGGCGTCGTCGACACCTTC.

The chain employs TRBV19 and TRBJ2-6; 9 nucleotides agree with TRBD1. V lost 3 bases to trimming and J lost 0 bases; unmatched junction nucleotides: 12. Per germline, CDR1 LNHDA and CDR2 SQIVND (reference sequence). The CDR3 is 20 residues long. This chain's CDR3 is CASSMKGQGISNSGANVLTF. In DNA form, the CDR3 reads TGTGCCAGTAGTATGAAAGGACAGGGGATAAGCAACTCTGGGGCCAACGTCCTGACTTTC.

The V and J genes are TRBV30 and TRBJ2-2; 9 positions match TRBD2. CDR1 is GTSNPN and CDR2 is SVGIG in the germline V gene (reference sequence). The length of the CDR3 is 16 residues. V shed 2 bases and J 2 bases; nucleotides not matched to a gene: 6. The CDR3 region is CAWSPLAGRNTGELFF. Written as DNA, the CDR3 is TGTGCCTGGAGTCCGCTAGCGGGACGAAACACCGGGGAGCTGTTTTTT.

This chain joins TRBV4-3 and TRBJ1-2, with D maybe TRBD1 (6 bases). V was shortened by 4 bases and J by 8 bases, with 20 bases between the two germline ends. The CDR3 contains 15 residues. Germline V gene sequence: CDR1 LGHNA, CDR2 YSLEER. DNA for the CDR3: TGCGCCAGCAGCCTCAGAGGCAGGGGAAGCTACGGCTACACCTTC. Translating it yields CASSLRGRGSYGYTF.

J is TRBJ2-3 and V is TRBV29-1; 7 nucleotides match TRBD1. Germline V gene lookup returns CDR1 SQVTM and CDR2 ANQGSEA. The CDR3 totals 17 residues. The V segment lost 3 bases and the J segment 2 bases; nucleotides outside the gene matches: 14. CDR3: CSVDVLRTGITTDTQYF. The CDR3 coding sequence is TGCAGCGTTGACGTATTGAGGACAGGTATTACCACAGATACGCAGTATTTT.

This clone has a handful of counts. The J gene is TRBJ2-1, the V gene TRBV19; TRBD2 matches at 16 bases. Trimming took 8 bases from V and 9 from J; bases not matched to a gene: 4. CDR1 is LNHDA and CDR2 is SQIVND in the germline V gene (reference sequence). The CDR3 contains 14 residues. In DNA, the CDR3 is TGTGCCAGTGGGACTAGCGGGAGGGGCCGTGAGCAGTTCTTC. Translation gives CASGTSGRGREQFF.

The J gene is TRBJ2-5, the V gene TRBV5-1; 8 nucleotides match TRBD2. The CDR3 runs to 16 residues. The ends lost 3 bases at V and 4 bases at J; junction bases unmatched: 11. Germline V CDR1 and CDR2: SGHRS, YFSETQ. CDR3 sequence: CASSWGGRLAGETQYF. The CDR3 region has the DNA TGCGCCAGCAGCTGGGGAGGGAGGCTAGCGGGAGAGACCCAGTACTTC.

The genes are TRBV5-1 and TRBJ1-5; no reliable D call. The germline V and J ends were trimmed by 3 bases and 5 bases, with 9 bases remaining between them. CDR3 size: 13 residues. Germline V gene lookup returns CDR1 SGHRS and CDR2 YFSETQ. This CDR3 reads CASSWRPDQPQHF. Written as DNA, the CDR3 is TGCGCCAGCAGCTGGAGGCCAGATCAGCCCCAGCATTTT.

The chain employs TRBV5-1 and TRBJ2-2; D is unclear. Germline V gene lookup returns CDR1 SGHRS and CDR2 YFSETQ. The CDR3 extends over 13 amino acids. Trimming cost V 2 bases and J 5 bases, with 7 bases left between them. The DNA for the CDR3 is TGCGCCAGCAGCTTCGTTTCTACCGGGGAGCTGTTTTTT. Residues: CASSFVSTGELFF.

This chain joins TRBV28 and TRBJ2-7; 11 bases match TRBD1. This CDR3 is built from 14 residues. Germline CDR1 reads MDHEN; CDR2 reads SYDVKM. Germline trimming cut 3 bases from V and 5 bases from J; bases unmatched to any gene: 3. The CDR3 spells CASSFRDRGNEQYV. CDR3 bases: TGTGCCAGCAGTTTCCGGGACAGGGGGAACGAGCAGTACGTC.

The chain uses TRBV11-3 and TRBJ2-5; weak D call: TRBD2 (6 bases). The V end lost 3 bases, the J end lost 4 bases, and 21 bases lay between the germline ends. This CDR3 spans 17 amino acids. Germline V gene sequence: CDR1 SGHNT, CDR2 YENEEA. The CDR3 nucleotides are TGTGCCAGCAGCTTTGGTCGGTGGAGGGGAAACGTAGAGACCCAGTACTTC. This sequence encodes CASSFGRWRGNVETQYF.

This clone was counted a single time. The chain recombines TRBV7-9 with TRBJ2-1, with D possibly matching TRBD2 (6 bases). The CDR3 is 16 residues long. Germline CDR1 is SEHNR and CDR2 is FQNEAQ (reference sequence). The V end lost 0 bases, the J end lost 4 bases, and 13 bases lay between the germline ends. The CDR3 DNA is TGTGCCAGCAGCTTAGCGTACGGGGGTACGTACAATGAGCAGTTCTTC. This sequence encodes CASSLAYGGTYNEQFF. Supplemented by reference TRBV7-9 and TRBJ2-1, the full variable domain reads DTGVSQNPRHKITKRGQNVTFRCDPISEHNRLYWYRQTLGQGPEFLTYFQNEAQLEKSRLLSDRFSAERPKGSFSTLEIQRTEQGDSAMYLCASSLAYGGTYNEQFFGPGTRLTVL.

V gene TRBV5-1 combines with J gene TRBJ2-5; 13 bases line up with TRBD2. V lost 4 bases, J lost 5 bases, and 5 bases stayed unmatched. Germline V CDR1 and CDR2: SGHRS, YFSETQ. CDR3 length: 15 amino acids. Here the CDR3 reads CASSTSGRALETQYF. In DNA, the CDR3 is TGCGCCAGCAGCACTAGCGGGAGGGCCTTGGAGACCCAGTACTTC.

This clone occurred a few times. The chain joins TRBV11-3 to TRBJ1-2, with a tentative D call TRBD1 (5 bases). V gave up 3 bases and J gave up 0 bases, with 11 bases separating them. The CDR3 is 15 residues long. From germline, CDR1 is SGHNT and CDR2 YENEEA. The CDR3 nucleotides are TGTGCCAGCAGCTTCCCAGGGCCCACTAACTATGGCTACACCTTC. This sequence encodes CASSFPGPTNYGYTF.

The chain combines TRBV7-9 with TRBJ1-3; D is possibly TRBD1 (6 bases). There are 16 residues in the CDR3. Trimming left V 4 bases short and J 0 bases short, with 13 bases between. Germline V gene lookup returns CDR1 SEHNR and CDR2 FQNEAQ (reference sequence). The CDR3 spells CASSSNQGSSGNTIYF. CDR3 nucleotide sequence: TGTGCCAGCAGCTCCAATCAGGGGAGCTCTGGAAACACCATATATTTT.

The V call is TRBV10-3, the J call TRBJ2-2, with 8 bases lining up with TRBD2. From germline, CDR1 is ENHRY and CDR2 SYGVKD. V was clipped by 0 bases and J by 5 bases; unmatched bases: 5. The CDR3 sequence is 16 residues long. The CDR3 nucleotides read TGTGCCATCAGTGAGTCCTCAGGCGGGAGGACCGGGGAGCTGTTTTTT. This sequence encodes CAISESSGGRTGELFF.

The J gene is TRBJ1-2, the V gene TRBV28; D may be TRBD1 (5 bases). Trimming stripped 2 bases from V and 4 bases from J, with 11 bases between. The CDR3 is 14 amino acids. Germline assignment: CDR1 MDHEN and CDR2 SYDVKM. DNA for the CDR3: TGTGCCAGCAGTTTACAGGGTGAGATCTATGGCTACACCTTC. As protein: CASSLQGEIYGYTF.

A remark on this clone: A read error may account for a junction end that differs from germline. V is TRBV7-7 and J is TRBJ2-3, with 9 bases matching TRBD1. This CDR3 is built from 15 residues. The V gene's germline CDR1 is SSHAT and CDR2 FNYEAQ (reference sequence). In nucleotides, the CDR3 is TGTGCTAGCAGCTTACAGGGGGCGCTTGGAGATACGCAGTATTTT. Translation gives CASSLQGALGDTQYF.

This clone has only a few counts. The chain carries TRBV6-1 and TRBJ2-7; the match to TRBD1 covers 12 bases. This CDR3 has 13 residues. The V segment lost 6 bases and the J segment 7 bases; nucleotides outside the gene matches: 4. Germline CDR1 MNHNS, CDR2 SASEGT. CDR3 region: CASSWDRGREQYF. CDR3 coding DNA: TGTGCCAGCAGCTGGGACAGGGGGCGAGAGCAGTACTTC.

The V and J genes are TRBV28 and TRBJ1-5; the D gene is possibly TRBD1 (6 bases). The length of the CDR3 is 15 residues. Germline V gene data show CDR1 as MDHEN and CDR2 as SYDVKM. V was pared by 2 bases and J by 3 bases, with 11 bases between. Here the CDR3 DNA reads TGTGCCAGCAGTTTAAGGGGGGGGCCCAATCAGCCCCAGCATTTT. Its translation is CASSLRGGPNQPQHF.

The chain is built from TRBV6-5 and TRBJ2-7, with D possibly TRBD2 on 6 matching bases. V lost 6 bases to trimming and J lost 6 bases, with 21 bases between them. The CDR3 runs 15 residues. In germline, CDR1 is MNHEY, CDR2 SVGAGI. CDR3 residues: CASRRGRTHGSEQYF. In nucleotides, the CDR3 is TGTGCCAGCAGGCGAGGACGGACCCACGGGAGCGAGCAGTACTTC.

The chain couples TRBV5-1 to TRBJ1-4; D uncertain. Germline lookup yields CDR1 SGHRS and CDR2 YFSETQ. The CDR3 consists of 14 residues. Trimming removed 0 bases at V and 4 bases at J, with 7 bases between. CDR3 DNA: TGCGCCAGCAGCTTGGGGCCGGGTAATGAAAAACTGTTTTTT. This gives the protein CASSLGPGNEKLFF.